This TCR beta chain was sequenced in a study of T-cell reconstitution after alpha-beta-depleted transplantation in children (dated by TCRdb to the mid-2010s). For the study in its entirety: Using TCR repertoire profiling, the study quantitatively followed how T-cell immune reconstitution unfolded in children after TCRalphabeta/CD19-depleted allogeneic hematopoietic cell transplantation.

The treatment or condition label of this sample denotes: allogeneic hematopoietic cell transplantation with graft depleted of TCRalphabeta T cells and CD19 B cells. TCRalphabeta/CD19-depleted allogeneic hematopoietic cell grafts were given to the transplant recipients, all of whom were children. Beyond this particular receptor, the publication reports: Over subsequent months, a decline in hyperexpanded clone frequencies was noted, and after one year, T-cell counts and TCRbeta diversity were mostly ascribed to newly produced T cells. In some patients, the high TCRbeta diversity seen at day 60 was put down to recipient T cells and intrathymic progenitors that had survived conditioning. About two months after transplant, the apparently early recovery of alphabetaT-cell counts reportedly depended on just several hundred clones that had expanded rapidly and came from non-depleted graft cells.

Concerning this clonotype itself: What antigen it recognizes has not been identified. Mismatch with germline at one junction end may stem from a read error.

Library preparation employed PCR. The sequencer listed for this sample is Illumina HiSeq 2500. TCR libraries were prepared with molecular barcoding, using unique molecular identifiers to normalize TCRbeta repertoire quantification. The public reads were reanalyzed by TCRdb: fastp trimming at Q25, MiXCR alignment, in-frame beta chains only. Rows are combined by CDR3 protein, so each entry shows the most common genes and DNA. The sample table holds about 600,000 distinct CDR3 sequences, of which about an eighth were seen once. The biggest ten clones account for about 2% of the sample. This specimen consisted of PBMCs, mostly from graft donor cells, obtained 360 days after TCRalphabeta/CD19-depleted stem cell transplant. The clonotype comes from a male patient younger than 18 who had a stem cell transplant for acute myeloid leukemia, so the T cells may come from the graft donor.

The nucleotide sequence reads as follows: TGCCTGGGCGGGGACTCCTACAATGAGCAGTTCTTC. The encoded protein is CLGGDSYNEQFF. The chain links TRBV7-9 with TRBJ2-1; the D gene is possibly TRBD2, with 6 bases matching. The CDR3, from cysteine to phenylalanine, totals 12 residues. Of the read, only the CDR3 DNA is kept; its 36 bases are in frame from base 1. CDR1 and CDR2, looked up from the germline V gene (reference sequence), are SEHNR and FQNEAQ.